This TCR beta chain stems from a study of blood T cell repertoires in COVID-19. TCRdb's copy holds only in-frame clones and misses some; the assay was immunoSEQ multiplex PCR. Of roughly 200,000 clones listed, over 75% are singletons. V was pared by 2 bases and J by 3 bases, with 5 bases of the junction left unmatched. The CDR3 covers 15 residues. Per the germline V gene, CDR1 is SGHTA and CDR2 is FQGTGA. This chain connects TRBV7-3 to TRBJ2-3; 7 positions agree with TRBD2. The source material was peripheral blood. The clonotype was recovered from a man over 45 with COVID-19, enrolled during active disease. The DNA of the CDR3 is TGTGCCAGCAGCTTAGGCGACGGGGGGACAGATACGCAGTATTTT. Translating gives CASSLGDGGTDTQYF.